The entry below describes one TCR beta chain. As yet, its antigen is unknown. The CDR3 covers 15 residues. Germline V lookup: CDR1 MNHEY, CDR2 SVGAGI. The ends lost 6 bases at V and 8 bases at J; junction bases unmatched: 12. cDNA synthesis used the whole RNA isolate, giving expressed TCRB sequences. The data were produced by immunoSEQ multiplex PCR, yet TCRdb's version contains in-frame clones alone and is incomplete. Of around 290,000 clones in the sample, around 7.3% were seen once. This entry belongs to a study of beta chain features in type 1 diabetes. Whole-study results and caveats: In all four CD4+ subsets, TCRB CDR3 length was significantly, moderately reduced in type 1 diabetes. For type 1 diabetes patients, VDJ junctions showed fewer insertions and more deletions.

The sequencing sample was made of central memory CD4+ T cells from blood. This receptor was obtained from a woman aged 18-29 years in good health. The rearrangement uses TRBV6-5 and TRBJ1-1; 10 bases match TRBD1. The chain's CDR3 is CASSHPGQGVLEAFF. The DNA of the CDR3 is TGTGCCAGCAGCCACCCTGGACAGGGGGTTTTGGAAGCTTTCTTT.